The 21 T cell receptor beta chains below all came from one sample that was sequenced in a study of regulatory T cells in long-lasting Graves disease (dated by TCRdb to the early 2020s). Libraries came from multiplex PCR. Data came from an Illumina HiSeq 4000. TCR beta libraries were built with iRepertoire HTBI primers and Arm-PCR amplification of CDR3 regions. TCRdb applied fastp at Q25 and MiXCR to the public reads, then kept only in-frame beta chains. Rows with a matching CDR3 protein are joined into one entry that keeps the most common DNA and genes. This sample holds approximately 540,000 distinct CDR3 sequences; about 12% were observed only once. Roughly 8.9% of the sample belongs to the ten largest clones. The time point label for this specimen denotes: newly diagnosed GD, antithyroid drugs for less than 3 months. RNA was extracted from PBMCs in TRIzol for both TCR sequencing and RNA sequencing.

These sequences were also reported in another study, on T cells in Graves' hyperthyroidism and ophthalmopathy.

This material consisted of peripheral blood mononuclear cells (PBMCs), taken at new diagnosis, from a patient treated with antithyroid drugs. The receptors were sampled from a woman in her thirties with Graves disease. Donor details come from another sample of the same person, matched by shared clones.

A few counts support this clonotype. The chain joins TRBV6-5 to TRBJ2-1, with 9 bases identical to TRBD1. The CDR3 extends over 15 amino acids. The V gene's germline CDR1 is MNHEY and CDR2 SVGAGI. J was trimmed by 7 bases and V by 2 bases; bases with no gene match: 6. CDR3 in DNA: TGTGCCAGCAGTTACAGCCTGACAGGGGGAAATGAGCAGTTCTTC. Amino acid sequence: CASSYSLTGGNEQFF.

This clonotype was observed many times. The CDR3 DNA sequence: TGTGCCAGCAGTTACGCCTCCAGGGGAGAGACCCAGTACTTC. Residues: CASSYASRGETQYF. The chain couples TRBV6-2 or TRBV6-3 to TRBJ2-5, with a weak D call TRBD1 (6 bases). The CDR3 loop spans 14 amino acids. V lost 2 bases and J lost 4, with 11 bases in between. The germline gives CDR1 MNHEY, CDR2 SVGEGT.

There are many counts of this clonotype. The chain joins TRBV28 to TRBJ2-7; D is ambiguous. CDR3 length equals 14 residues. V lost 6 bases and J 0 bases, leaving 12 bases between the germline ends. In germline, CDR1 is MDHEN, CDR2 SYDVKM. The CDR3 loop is CASSWPGPSYEQYF. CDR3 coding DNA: TGTGCCAGCAGCTGGCCCGGACCCTCCTACGAGCAGTACTTC. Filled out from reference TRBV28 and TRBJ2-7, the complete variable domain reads DVKVTQSSRYLVKRTGEKVFLECVQDMDHENMFWYRQDPGLGLRLIYFSYDVKMKEKGDIPEGYSVSREKKERFSLILESASTNQTSMYLCASSWPGPSYEQYFGPGTRLTVT.

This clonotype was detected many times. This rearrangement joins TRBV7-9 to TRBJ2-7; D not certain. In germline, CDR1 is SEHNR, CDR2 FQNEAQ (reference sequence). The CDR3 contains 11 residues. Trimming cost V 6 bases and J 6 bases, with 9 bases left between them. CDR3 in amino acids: CASSSLSEQYF. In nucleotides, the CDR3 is TGTGCCAGCAGTTCGCTGAGCGAGCAGTACTTC.

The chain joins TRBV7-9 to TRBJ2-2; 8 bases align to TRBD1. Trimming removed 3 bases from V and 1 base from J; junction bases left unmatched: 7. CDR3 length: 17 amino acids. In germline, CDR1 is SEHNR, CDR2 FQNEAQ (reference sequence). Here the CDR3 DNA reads TGTGCCAGCAGCTTCCCTCGGACAGGGAAGAACACCGGGGAGCTGTTTTTT. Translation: CASSFPRTGKNTGELFF.

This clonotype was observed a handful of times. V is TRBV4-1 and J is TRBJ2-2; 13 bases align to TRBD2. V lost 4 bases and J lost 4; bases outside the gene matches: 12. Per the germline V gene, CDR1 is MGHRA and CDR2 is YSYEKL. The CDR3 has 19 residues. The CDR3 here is CASSPLVRTSGRGTGELFF. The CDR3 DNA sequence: TGCGCCAGCAGCCCACTAGTCCGAACTAGCGGGAGGGGCACCGGGGAGCTGTTTTTT.

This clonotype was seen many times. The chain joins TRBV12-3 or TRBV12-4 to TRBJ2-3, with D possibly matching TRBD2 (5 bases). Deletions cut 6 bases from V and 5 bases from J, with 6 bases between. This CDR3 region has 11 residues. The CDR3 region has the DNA TGTGCCAGCAGGGGGAGAGATACGCAGTATTTT. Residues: CASRGRDTQYF.

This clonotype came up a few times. The CDR3 sequence is CASSPNKKNIQYF. The CDR3, as DNA: TGTGCCAGCAGTCCCAACAAGAAAAACATTCAGTACTTC. The chain combines TRBV6-1 with TRBJ2-4; D is unresolved. CDR1 and CDR2 (germline): MNHNS, SASEGT. The CDR3 is 13 residues long. V lost 5 bases to trimming and J lost 4 bases, with 9 bases between them.

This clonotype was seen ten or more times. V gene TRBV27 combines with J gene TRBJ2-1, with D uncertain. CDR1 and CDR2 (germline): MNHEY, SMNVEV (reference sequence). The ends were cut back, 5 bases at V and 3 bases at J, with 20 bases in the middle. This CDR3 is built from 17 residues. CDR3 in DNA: TGTGCCAGCAGTCCCCAGAAGACCGCCAGAATCTACAATGAGCAGTTCTTC. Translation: CASSPQKTARIYNEQFF.

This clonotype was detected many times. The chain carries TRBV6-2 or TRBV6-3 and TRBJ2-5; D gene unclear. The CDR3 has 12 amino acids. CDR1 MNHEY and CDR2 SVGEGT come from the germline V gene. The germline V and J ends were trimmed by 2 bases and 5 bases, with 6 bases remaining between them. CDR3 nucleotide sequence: TGTGCCAGCAGTTACAATAGGGAGACCCAGTACTTC. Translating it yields CASSYNRETQYF.

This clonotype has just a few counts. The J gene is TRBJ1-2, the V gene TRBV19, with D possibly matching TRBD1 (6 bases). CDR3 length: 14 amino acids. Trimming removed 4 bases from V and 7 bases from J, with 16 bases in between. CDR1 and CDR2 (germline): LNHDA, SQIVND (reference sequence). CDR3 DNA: TGTGCCAGTAGTACCCCCGTCGGGGGCAGTGGCTACACCTTC. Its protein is CASSTPVGGSGYTF.

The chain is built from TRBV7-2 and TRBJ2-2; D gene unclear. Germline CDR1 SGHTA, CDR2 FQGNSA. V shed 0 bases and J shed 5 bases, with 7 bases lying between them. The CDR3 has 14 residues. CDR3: CASSLAALTGELFF. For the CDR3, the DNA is TGTGCCAGCAGCTTAGCCGCCCTAACCGGGGAGCTGTTTTTT. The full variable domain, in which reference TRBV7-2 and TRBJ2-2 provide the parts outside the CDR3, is GAGVSQSPSNKVTEKGKDVELRCDPISGHTALYWYRQSLGQGLEFLIYFQGNSAPDKSGLPSDRFSAERTGGSVSTLTIQRTQQEDSAVYLCASSLAALTGELFFGEGSRLTVL.

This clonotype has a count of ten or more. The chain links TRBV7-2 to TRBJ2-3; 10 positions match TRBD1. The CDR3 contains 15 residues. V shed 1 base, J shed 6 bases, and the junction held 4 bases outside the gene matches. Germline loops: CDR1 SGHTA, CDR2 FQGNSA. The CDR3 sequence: CASSLVGQGLDTQYF. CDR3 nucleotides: TGTGCCAGCAGCTTAGTGGGACAGGGGCTGGATACGCAGTATTTT.

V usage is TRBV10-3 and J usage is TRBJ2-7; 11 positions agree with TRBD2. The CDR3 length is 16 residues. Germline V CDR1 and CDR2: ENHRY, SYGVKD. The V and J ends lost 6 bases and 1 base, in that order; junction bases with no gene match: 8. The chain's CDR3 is CAISKGGTSGSYEQYF. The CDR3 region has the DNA TGTGCCATCAGCAAGGGCGGGACTAGCGGTTCCTACGAGCAGTACTTC.

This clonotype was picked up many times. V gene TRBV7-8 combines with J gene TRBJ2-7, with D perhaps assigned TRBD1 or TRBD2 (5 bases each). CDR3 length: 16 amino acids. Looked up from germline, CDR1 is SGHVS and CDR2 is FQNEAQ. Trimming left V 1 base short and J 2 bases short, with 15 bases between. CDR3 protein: CASSLVWGGLTYEQYF. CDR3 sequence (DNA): TGTGCCAGCAGCTTAGTCTGGGGCGGGCTAACCTACGAGCAGTACTTC.

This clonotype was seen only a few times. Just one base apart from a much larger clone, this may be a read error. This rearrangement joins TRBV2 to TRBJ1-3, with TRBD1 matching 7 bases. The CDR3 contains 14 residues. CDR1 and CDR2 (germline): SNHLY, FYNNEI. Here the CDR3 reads CASSQGTAGDTIYF. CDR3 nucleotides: TGTGCCAGCAGTCAAGGGACAGCTGGAGACACCATATATTTT.

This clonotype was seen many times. As DNA, the CDR3 is TGTGCCAGCAGTTTCCGGCCCAAACTAGCGGGGTTGGGAGCCAAAAACATTCAGTACTTC. The encoded protein is CASSFRPKLAGLGAKNIQYF. V and J are TRBV12-3 or TRBV12-4 and TRBJ2-4; 10 bases line up with TRBD2. The CDR3 consists of 20 residues. The J segment lost 0 bases and the V segment lost 3 bases, leaving 14 bases of the junction unmatched.

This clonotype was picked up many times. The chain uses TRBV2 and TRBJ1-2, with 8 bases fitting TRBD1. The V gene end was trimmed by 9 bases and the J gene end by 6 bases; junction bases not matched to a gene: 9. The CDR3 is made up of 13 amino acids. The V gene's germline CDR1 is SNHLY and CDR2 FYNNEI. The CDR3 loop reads CASTDRGGNGYTF. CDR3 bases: TGTGCCAGTACCGACAGGGGCGGAAATGGCTACACCTTC.

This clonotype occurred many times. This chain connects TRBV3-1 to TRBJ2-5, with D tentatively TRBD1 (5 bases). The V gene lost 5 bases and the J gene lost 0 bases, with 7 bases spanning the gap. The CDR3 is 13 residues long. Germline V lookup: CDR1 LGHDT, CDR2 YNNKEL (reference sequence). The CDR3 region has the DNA TGTGCCAGCAGCTGGGGCTACCAAGAGACCCAGTACTTC. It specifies CASSWGYQETQYF.

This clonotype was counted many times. Here the CDR3 DNA reads TGTGCCAGCAGCTTAGATCTTCAGGGAGGAGCTAACTATGGCTACACCTTC. Translation gives CASSLDLQGGANYGYTF. The rearrangement uses TRBV11-2 and TRBJ1-2, with D tentatively TRBD1 (5 bases). Germline values: CDR1 SGHAT, CDR2 FQNNGV. This CDR3 comprises 17 residues. Trimming pared 0 bases from V and 0 bases from J, leaving 14 bases between.

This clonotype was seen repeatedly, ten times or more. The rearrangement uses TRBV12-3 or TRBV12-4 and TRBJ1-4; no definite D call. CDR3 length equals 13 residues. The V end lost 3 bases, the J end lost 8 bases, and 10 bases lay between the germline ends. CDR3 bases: TGTGCCAGCAGTTTTACCACCCGGGAAAAACTGTTTTTT. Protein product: CASSFTTREKLFF.